This TCR beta chain was captured by sequencing in a study of blood T cell repertoires in COVID-19 (TCRdb year 2020). Some background on the complete study: Samples from collaborators originated in the United States, Italy and Spain and spanned both the acute and convalescent phases of COVID-19. The prospective study material was composed of cDNA or gDNA derived from T cells, B-cell-depleted T cells, or PBMCs. Deeply sampled blood TCRbeta repertoires from subjects exposed to, actively infected with, or recovered from COVID-19 were included in the dataset. The repertoires were released in a freely available public database meant as a resource for research on the immune response to SARS-CoV-2. Samples came from the ongoing ImmuneRACE study (first 160 participants) plus 1,254 subjects from 6 global collaborators. A de-identified subject ID, COVID-19 status, age in years and sex were almost always included in the sample metadata. Where HLA class I and class II types were available, the types were taken from metadata supplied by the sample provider, not from assay-based typing. Points the paper makes about the study in general: How much clinical and demographic metadata was included differed by source and by participant, and the metadata was provided uncurated.

Each collaborating institution followed its own protocols to collect whole blood in K2EDTA tubes. For TCRbeta analysis, collaborator samples were shipped as frozen whole blood, as isolated PBMCs, or as DNA extracted from either sample type. TCRbeta CDR3 regions were amplified from genomic DNA using the immunoSEQ Assay, a bias-controlled multiplex PCR. The paper's data handling went like this. Within the assay, amplification of reference gene primers was used to estimate how many nucleated cells each sample contained. Sequence reads were collapsed and filtered to measure the absolute abundance of every unique TCRbeta CDR3 rearrangement. For each sample, productive Simpson clonality was calculated by taking the square root of Simpson's diversity index across productive rearrangements. In its TCRdb copy, this immuneACCESS table keeps in-frame sequences only and misses some clones. Where compared with another copy, unresolved V genes explain less than half of these, and the others have no known cause. V, J and clone size derive from that table, while D and trimming were established from the DNA sequence. Present in this sample are around 370,000 clones, around 87% of which were seen just once. In total, the top ten clones hold 5% to 8.5% of the sample.

CDR1 and CDR2 (SQVTM, ANQGSEA) derive from the germline V gene. The CDR3 measures 16 amino acids from cysteine to phenylalanine. CDR3 DNA is the only sequence kept; it has 48 bases, read in frame from the first base. Relative to germline, V is missing 4 bases and J is missing 1 base, with 10 bases of the junction outside any gene match. For this clone: Its antigen is currently not known. Per-base quality was not reported, and no clone a single base away is much larger than it.

The source is a man between 18 and 35 years old with active or convalescent COVID-19. Specimen: peripheral blood. The chain was built from TRBV29-1 and TRBJ2-3; a stretch of 8 junction bases matches TRBD2. The DNA sequence is TGCAGCGTTGTAGGTAGCGGGGTGGCTGGCACAGATACGCAGTATTTT. Translated, this is CSVVGSGVAGTDTQYF.